The rows below give T cell receptor beta chains drawn from one sample of a study of T cell responses to AZD1222 COVID-19 vaccine. Clones were read by immunoSEQ multiplex PCR, and TCRdb kept only the in-frame ones, dropping some. The sample consists of more than 140,000 clones, roughly 88% of them appearing once. Material: peripheral blood, obtained on day 0 of MenACWY control vaccination. The origin of the receptors is an adult in good health. The CDR3 runs from the conserved cysteine through the conserved F or W. D genes are given only for firm matches. Size is stated for part of the rows, as once, few or many counts, or as a class when the clone is expanded.

j_call,clone_size,d_call,v_call,cdr3_aa,cdr3_nt
TRBJ2-7,NA,NA,TRBV24-1,CATSGGYEQYF,TGTGCCACCAGCGGAGGCTACGAGCAGTACTTC
TRBJ1-1,NA,TRBD1,TRBV6-1,CASSEFLQGVNTEAFF,TGTGCCAGCAGTGAATTCTTACAGGGGGTGAACACTGAAGCTTTCTTT
TRBJ1-6,NA,NA,TRBV7-3,CASSPGRDNSPLHF,TGTGCCAGCAGCCCCGGACGGGATAATTCACCCCTCCACTTT
TRBJ2-5,NA,NA,TRBV7-9,CASSFVRDEETQYF,TGTGCCAGCAGCTTTGTCAGGGACGAGGAGACCCAGTACTTC
TRBJ1-5,NA,NA,TRBV19,CASSIARRGEQPQHF,TGTGCCAGTAGTATAGCGCGTAGGGGTGAGCAGCCCCAGCATTTT
TRBJ2-5,NA,TRBD1,TRBV6-6,CASRDRGPQETQYF,TGTGCCAGCCGGGACAGGGGGCCCCAAGAGACCCAGTACTTC
TRBJ1-1,once,NA,TRBV5-6,CASSLGSNAEAFF,TGTGCCAGCAGCTTAGGCTCGAACGCTGAAGCTTTCTTT
TRBJ1-1,NA,NA,TRBV3-1/TRBV3-2,CASSQEGGVFF,TGTGCCAGCAGCCAAGAAGGAGGAGTTTTCTTT
TRBJ1-2,NA,TRBD1,TRBV4-1,CASSHSVGQDYGYTF,TGCGCCAGCAGCCATTCCGTAGGACAGGACTATGGCTACACCTTC
TRBJ1-4,NA,NA,TRBV28,CASSLFRLRMGEKLFF,TGTGCCAGCAGTCTTTTCCGACTCAGGATGGGTGAAAAACTGTTTTTT
TRBJ1-1,once,NA,TRBV9,CASSVQGNTEAFF,TGTGCCAGCAGCGTTCAAGGAAACACTGAAGCTTTCTTT
TRBJ1-2,NA,TRBD1,TRBV19,CASSKGQGGGYTF,TGTGCCAGTAGTAAGGGACAGGGTGGTGGCTACACCTTC
TRBJ1-6,NA,NA,TRBV5-4,CASSSDRGGNSPLHF,TGTGCCAGCAGCTCGGACCGGGGTGGGAATTCACCCCTCCACTTT
TRBJ1-2,NA,NA,TRBV5-8,CASSSMTALNYGYTF,TGTGCCAGCAGCTCCATGACAGCGTTAAACTATGGCTACACCTTC
TRBJ2-5,NA,NA,TRBV27,CASSPGTTETQYF,TGTGCCAGCAGTCCCGGGACAACGGAGACCCAGTACTTC
TRBJ2-7,NA,TRBD2,TRBV5-1,CASSGSGVPYEQYF,TGCGCCAGCAGTGGAAGCGGGGTTCCCTACGAGCAGTACTTC
TRBJ2-1,few,NA,TRBV4-3,CASSQDYNVNEQFF,TGCGCCAGCAGCCAAGATTATAACGTTAATGAGCAGTTCTTC
TRBJ1-1,NA,TRBD1,TRBV2,CASNTGGMNTEAFF,TGTGCCAGCAATACAGGGGGTATGAACACTGAAGCTTTCTTT
TRBJ1-1,few,NA,TRBV9,CASSVELGGGTEAFF,TGTGCCAGCAGCGTAGAGTTAGGGGGGGGCACTGAAGCTTTCTTT
TRBJ1-1,NA,NA,TRBV7-9,CASSFYSEAFF,TGTGCCAGCAGCTTCTATTCGGAAGCTTTCTTT
TRBJ2-1,NA,TRBD1,TRBV18,CASSPPGTGGLFF,TGTGCCAGCTCACCACCAGGCACAGGGGGCCTGTTCTTC
TRBJ1-2,NA,TRBD1,TRBV28,CASSLSISGTAYGYTF,TGTGCCAGCAGTTTGAGTATCTCCGGGACAGCTTATGGCTACACCTTC
TRBJ1-5,NA,NA,TRBV3-1/TRBV3-2,CASSQEGNQPQHF,TGTGCCAGCAGCCAAGAGGGCAATCAGCCCCAGCATTTT
TRBJ1-1,many,NA,TRBV5-1,CASKRGNTEAFF,TGCGCCAGCAAAAGGGGAAACACTGAAGCTTTCTTT
TRBJ2-5,NA,NA,TRBV6-5,CASSYIVGRAQYF,TGTGCCAGCAGTTACATTGTTGGAAGGGCCCAGTACTTC
TRBJ1-2,NA,NA,TRBV30,CAGEPTINYGYTF,TGTGCCGGGGAGCCGACTATTAACTATGGCTACACCTTC
TRBJ2-2,NA,NA,TRBV5-1,CASSLAHQGELFF,TGCGCCAGCAGCTTGGCACACCAGGGGGAGCTGTTTTTT
TRBJ2-2,NA,NA,TRBV11-3,CASSKPRPNTGELFF,TGTGCCAGCAGCAAGCCAAGACCGAACACCGGGGAGCTGTTTTTT
TRBJ1-2,NA,NA,TRBV4-3,CASSPLGGAGGYTF,TGCGCCAGCAGCCCCCTAGGAGGGGCTGGTGGCTACACCTTC
TRBJ1-2,NA,NA,TRBV14,CASSHIRGNRGYYGYTF,TGTGCCAGCAGCCATATACGGGGGAACCGTGGGTACTATGGCTACACCTTC
TRBJ1-6,NA,NA,TRBV28,CASTQTNSPLHF,TGTGCCAGCACTCAAACCAATTCACCCCTCCACTTT
TRBJ1-6,NA,NA,TRBV2,CASSEMGQPNSPLHF,TGTGCCAGCAGTGAAATGGGGCAGCCAAATTCACCCCTCCACTTT
TRBJ2-7,few,NA,TRBV4-3,CASSQGGDEQYF,TGCGCCAGCAGCCAAGGGGGGGACGAGCAGTACTTC
TRBJ1-2,NA,TRBD1,TRBV5-5,CASSRDRGPNYGYTF,TGTGCCAGCAGCCGGGACAGGGGGCCTAACTATGGCTACACCTTC
TRBJ1-2,NA,NA,TRBV30,CAWSVGQTPNYGYTF,TGTGCCTGGAGTGTAGGACAGACTCCTAACTATGGCTACACCTTC
TRBJ2-1,NA,NA,TRBV6-5,CASSYSGGSSYNEQFF,TGTGCCAGCAGTTACTCTGGGGGGAGCTCCTACAATGAGCAGTTCTTC
TRBJ1-3,NA,NA,TRBV18,CASSPWGDSGNTIYF,TGTGCCAGCTCACCATGGGGGGACTCTGGAAACACCATATATTTT
TRBJ1-3,few,NA,TRBV27,CASSRQGGGNTIYF,TGTGCCAGCAGTCGGCAGGGTGGAGGAAACACCATATATTTT
TRBJ2-1,NA,NA,TRBV3-1/TRBV3-2,CASSPDRVNEQFF,TGTGCCAGCAGCCCAGACAGAGTCAATGAGCAGTTCTTC
TRBJ2-1,NA,NA,TRBV3-1/TRBV3-2,CASSQLPATGGGYNEQFF,TGTGCCAGCAGCCAACTTCCCGCTACAGGGGGGGGGTACAATGAGCAGTTCTTC
TRBJ2-7,NA,NA,TRBV15,CATSVGGTATYEQYF,TGTGCCACCAGCGTCGGGGGGACAGCGACCTACGAGCAGTACTTC
TRBJ2-7,NA,TRBD1,TRBV11-2,CASSSLSGQGATEQYF,TGTGCCAGCAGTTCTTTATCGGGACAGGGGGCAACCGAGCAGTACTTC
TRBJ1-1,NA,TRBD1,TRBV25-1,CASSLIRDRVTEAFF,TGTGCCAGCAGCCTTATCAGGGACAGGGTAACTGAAGCTTTCTTT
TRBJ2-1,NA,TRBD2,TRBV3-1/TRBV3-2,CASSQVFRGSLNNEQFF,TGTGCCAGCAGCCAAGTGTTTCGCGGGAGCTTAAACAATGAGCAGTTCTTC
TRBJ2-7,NA,NA,TRBV2,CASGRTEIGEQYF,TGTGCCAGCGGTAGGACAGAAATTGGCGAGCAGTACTTC